The source of this TCR beta chain is a study of blood T cell repertoires in COVID-19. About the research overall: Samples came from the United States, Italy and Spain, spanning acute and convalescent COVID-19. The analysed material was cDNA or gDNA that came from T cells, B-cell-depleted T cells, or PBMCs.

In the authors' workflow: The assay estimated nucleated cells by amplifying reference gene primers. Repertoires were generated with immunoSEQ multiplex PCR, while TCRdb's copy carries only in-frame clones and drops some. The DNA gave D and trimming, while V, J and clone size come from that table. The top ten clones hold about 10% of a sample with more than 110,000 clones, about 90% of them seen once. The CDR3 length is 14 residues. J lost 2 bases, V lost 8 bases, and 5 bases had no gene match. Germline lookup yields CDR1 MNHEY and CDR2 SVGAGI. The receptor's source is a woman older than 75 with acute or convalescent COVID-19. The sequenced material came from peripheral blood. The chain has TRBV6-5 and TRBJ1-5; TRBD1 matches at 8 bases. CDR3 sequence: CASSGTGGNQPQHF. The CDR3 DNA sequence: TGTGCCAGCTCCGGGACAGGAGGCAATCAGCCCCAGCATTTT.